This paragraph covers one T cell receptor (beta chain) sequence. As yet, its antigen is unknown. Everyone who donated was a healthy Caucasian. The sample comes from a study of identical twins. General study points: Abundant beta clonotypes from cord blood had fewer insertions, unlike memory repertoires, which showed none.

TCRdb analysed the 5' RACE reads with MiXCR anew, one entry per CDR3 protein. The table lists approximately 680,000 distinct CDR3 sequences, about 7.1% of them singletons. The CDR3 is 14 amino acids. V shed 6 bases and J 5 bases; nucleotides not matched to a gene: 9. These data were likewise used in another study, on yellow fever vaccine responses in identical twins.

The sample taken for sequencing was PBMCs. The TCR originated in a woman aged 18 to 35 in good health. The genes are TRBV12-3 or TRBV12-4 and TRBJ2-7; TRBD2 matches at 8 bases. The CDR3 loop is CASSPTREAHEQYF. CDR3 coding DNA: TGTGCCAGCAGCCCAACGCGGGAGGCCCACGAGCAGTACTTC.